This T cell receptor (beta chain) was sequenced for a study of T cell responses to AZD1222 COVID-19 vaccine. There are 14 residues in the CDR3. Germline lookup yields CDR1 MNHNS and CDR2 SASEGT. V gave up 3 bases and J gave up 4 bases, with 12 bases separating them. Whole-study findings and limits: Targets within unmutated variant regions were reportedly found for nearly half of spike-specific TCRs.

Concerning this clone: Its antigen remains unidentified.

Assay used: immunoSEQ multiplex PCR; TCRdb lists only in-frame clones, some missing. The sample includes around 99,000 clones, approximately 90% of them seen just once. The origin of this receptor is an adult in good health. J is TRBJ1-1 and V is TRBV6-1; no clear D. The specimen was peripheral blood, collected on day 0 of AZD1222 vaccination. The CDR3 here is CASSDRGSFTEAFF. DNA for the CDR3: TGTGCCAGCAGTGACCGTGGCAGCTTCACTGAAGCTTTCTTT.